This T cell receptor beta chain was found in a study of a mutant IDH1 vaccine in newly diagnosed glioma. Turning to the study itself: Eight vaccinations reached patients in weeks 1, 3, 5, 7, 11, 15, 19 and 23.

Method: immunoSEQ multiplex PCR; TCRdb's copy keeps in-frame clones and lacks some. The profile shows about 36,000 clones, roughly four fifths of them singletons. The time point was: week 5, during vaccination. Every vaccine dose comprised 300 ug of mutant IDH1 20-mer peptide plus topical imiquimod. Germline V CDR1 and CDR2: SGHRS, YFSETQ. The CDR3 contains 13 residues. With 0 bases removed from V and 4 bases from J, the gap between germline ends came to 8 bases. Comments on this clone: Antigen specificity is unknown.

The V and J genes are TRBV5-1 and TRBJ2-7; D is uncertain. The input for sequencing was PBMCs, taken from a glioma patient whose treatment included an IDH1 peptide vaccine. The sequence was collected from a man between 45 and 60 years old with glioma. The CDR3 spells CASSLDSGYEQYF. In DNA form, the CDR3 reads TGCGCCAGCAGCTTGGACAGTGGGTACGAGCAGTACTTC.